This T cell receptor beta chain was recorded in a study of cytomegalovirus exposure and HLA in healthy donors. The PCR had 60 Vbeta and 13 Jbeta primers. Some clones are missing from TCRdb's copy, which holds only in-frame ones; the method was immunoSEQ multiplex PCR. The repertoire holds 250,000 or so clones, with roughly 84% as singletons. Study results and caveats: It was reported that TCR beta sequences correctly inferred the HLA-A and HLA-B alleles for most subjects. Most sequenced TCRs were rare (though some public TCRs occurred in many donors).

About this clone: The antigen is not known.

Germline values: CDR1 MNHEY, CDR2 SVGAGI. The ends were cut back, 7 bases at V and 0 bases at J, with 15 bases in the middle. The CDR3 extends over 15 amino acids. Sequenced material: PBMCs. The sequence came from a human donor in good health. J is TRBJ1-2 and V is TRBV6-5, with D tentatively TRBD1 (6 bases). The CDR3: CASNRGWPSNYGYTF. CDR3 sequence (DNA): TGTGCCAGCAATAGGGGGTGGCCTTCTAACTATGGCTACACCTTC.